A single sample is the source of the 14 T cell receptor beta chains below, sequenced in a study of T-cell reconstitution after alpha-beta-depleted transplantation in children. A library of TCRbeta sequences, prepared with unique molecular identifiers, was generated. TCRdb independently ran MiXCR on the PCR reads; one entry per CDR3 protein. In the table there are about 98,000 distinct CDR3 sequences, about 22% of which are singletons. This specimen was PBMCs, taken before TCRalphabeta/CD19-depleted stem cell transplant. These receptors all come from a boy younger than 10 with acute lymphoblastic leukemia, due to receive a stem cell transplant.

The rearrangement uses TRBV5-5 and TRBJ1-5, with a weak D call TRBD1 (6 bases). Trimming shortened V by 4 bases and J by 4 bases, and 9 bases separated the two germline ends. The CDR3 consists of 13 residues. CDR1 and CDR2 from the germline V gene are SGHKS and YYEKEE (reference sequence). The CDR3 region has the DNA TGTGCCAGCAGCGGGACATCGAATCAGCCCCAGCATTTT. The encoded protein is CASSGTSNQPQHF.

A few counts support this clonotype. The genes are TRBV6-2 or TRBV6-3 and TRBJ2-7, with D possibly called TRBD1 or TRBD2 (5 bases each). The V end was cut by 3 bases, the J end by 2 bases, with 11 bases between. CDR1 is MNHEY, CDR2 SVGEGT, per germline. The CDR3 is 14 amino acids. The CDR3 sequence: CASSYRGFTYEQYF. CDR3 DNA: TGTGCCAGCAGTTATCGGGGCTTTACCTACGAGCAGTACTTC.

This clonotype was seen more than once but under ten times. V gene TRBV11-2 combines with J gene TRBJ2-3; maybe TRBD2 (6 bases). CDR3 length: 17 amino acids. Trimming removed 0 bases at V and 2 bases at J, with 15 bases between. Germline values: CDR1 SGHAT, CDR2 FQNNGV. CDR3 in amino acids: CASSLDNRGFVTDTQYF. The CDR3 DNA follows: TGTGCCAGCAGCTTAGATAATCGGGGGTTCGTCACAGATACGCAGTATTTT.

This clonotype has just a few counts. V is TRBV3-1 and J is TRBJ2-5; possibly TRBD2 for D (5 bases). V was trimmed by 8 bases and J by 3 bases, leaving 10 bases between them. The CDR3 spans 12 residues. Per the germline V gene, CDR1 is LGHDT and CDR2 is YNNKEL (reference sequence). CDR3 bases: TGTGCCAGCGATGGGAGAAAAGAGACCCAGTACTTC. Translating gives CASDGRKETQYF.

This clonotype was detected only a few times. V gene TRBV29-1 combines with J gene TRBJ2-7; D is perhaps TRBD1 or TRBD2 (5 bases each). The CDR3 loop spans 11 amino acids. V lost 4 bases and J 7 bases, leaving 11 bases between the germline ends. The germline gives CDR1 SQVTM, CDR2 ANQGSEA. CDR3 residues: CSVGDPKEQYF. In DNA, the CDR3 is TGCAGCGTTGGGGACCCTAAGGAGCAGTACTTC.

This clonotype was counted between two and nine times. One end of the junction does not line up with germline, which may come from a read error. This chain links TRBV7-2 with TRBJ2-2, with 7 bases aligning to TRBD1. The CDR3 has 17 amino acids. Germline CDR1 SGHTA, CDR2 FQGNSA. The CDR3 protein is CASSLAGGSVGTGELFF. In DNA, the CDR3 is TGTGCCAGCAGCCTAGCAGGGGGTAGCGTCGGCACCGGGGAGCTGTTTTTT. The full variable domain, its missing parts supplied by reference TRBV7-2 and TRBJ2-2, is GAGVSQSPSNKVTEKGKDVELRCDPISGHTALYWYRQSLGQGLEFLIYFQGNSAPDKSGLPSDRFSAERTGGSVSTLTIQRTQQEDSAVYLCASSLAGGSVGTGELFFGEGSRLTVL.

This clonotype showed up just a few times. The CDR3 reads CASGEGSVADTQYF. The CDR3 DNA follows: TGCGCCAGCGGGGAAGGTAGCGTGGCAGATACGCAGTATTTT. The chain is built from TRBV10-1 and TRBJ2-3; a weak D match, TRBD2 (5 bases). The V gene's germline CDR1 is WNHNN and CDR2 SYGVQD (reference sequence). The V end lost 8 bases, the J end lost 4 bases, and 16 bases lay between the germline ends. This CDR3 is 14 amino acids long.

This chain connects TRBV5-1 to TRBJ2-1, with 8 positions matching TRBD1. The germline V gene has CDR1 SGHRS and CDR2 YFSETQ. The CDR3 extends over 15 amino acids. The junction had 5 bases not matched to a gene; V was cut back by 0 bases and J by 6 bases. The CDR3 DNA is TGCGCCAGCAGCTTGGACGGACAGGGTCTCAATGAGCAGTTCTTC. Residues: CASSLDGQGLNEQFF.

The genes are TRBV12-3 or TRBV12-4 and TRBJ2-7; 9 nucleotides match TRBD2. This CDR3 has 14 residues. The V gene end was trimmed by 5 bases and the J gene end by 3 bases; junction bases not matched to a gene: 5. CDR3 residues: CASSGSGGYYEQYF. CDR3 in DNA: TGTGCCAGCAGTGGTAGCGGGGGATACTACGAGCAGTACTTC.

The chain joins TRBV27 to TRBJ2-5; D may be TRBD1 (6 bases). The V gene's germline CDR1 is MNHEY and CDR2 SMNVEV (reference sequence). Trimming removed 2 bases from V and 3 bases from J, with 13 bases in between. The CDR3 has 15 residues. CDR3 nucleotides: TGTGCCAGCAGTTTACGGGTAGGGGGAAAAGAGACCCAGTACTTC. It translates to CASSLRVGGKETQYF.

This clonotype came up a few times. The V call is TRBV6-6, the J call TRBJ1-4; no reliable D call. CDR1 MNHNY and CDR2 SVGAGI come from the germline V gene (reference sequence). This CDR3 has 13 amino acids. The germline V and J ends were trimmed by 2 bases and 7 bases, with 8 bases remaining between them. The CDR3 DNA is TGTGCCAGCAGTTACCGGAAAGTTGAAAAACTGTTTTTT. Its translation is CASSYRKVEKLFF.

This clonotype has at least ten counts. The chain joins TRBV7-2 to TRBJ2-7; the match to TRBD2 covers 7 bases. J gave up 0 bases and V 5 bases, and 7 bases lay outside the gene matches. Germline loops: CDR1 SGHTA, CDR2 FQGNSA. The CDR3 length is 15 residues. This CDR3 reads CASSRPSGDSYEQYF. DNA of the CDR3: TGTGCCAGCAGCCGACCTAGCGGTGACTCCTACGAGCAGTACTTC.

In its sample, this clonotype was seen a few times. The rearrangement links TRBV4-1 to TRBJ1-4; no clear D gene. V was clipped by 4 bases and J by 4 bases, with 19 bases between them. The CDR3 extends over 17 amino acids. In germline, CDR1 is MGHRA, CDR2 YSYEKL. CDR3 bases: TGCGCCAGCAGCCGGCGGTACGGTGGGGTTTTTAATGAAAAACTGTTTTTT. Translating it yields CASSRRYGGVFNEKLFF.

The chain employs TRBV12-3 or TRBV12-4 and TRBJ1-3, with D perhaps matching TRBD1 (5 bases). Deletions cut 3 bases from V and 6 bases from J, with 15 bases between. The CDR3 spans 15 residues. The CDR3 DNA reads as TGTGCCAGCAGTTTTGGGACCATCGCTTCAAACACCATATATTTT. Translated: CASSFGTIASNTIYF.